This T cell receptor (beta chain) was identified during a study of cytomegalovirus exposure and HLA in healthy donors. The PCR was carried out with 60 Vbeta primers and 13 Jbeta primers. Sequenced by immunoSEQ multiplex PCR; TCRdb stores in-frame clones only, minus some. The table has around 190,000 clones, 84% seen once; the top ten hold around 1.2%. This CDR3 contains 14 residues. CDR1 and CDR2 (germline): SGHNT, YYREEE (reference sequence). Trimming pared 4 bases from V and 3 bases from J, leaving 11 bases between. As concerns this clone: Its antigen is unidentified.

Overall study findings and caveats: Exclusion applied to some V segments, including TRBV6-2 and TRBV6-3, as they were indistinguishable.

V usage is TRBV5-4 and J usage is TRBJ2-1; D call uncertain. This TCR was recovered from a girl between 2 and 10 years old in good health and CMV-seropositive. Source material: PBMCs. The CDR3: CASSQPTVYNEQFF. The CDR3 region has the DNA TGTGCCAGCAGCCAACCTACAGTCTACAATGAGCAGTTCTTC.